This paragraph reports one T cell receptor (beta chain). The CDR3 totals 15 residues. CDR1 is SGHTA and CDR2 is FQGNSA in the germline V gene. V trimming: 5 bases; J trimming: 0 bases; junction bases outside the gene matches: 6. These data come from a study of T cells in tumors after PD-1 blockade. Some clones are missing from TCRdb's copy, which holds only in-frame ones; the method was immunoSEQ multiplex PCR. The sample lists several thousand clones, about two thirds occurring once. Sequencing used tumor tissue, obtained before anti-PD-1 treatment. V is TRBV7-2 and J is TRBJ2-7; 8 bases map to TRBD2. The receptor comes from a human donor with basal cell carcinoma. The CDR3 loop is CASSPGGGSSYEQYF. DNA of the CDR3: TGTGCCAGCAGCCCGGGAGGGGGGAGCTCCTACGAGCAGTACTTC.